The source of this T cell receptor beta chain is a study of CD8 T cells in ankylosing spondylitis. Findings and limits, study-wide: Certain motif variants had earlier been reported in reactive arthritis synovial fluid and blood. Clones linked to disease were reported to show significant enrichment in matched ankylosing spondylitis synovial fluid. Made up of 7 to 9 highly homologous variants, a TCR beta motif appeared characteristic of ankylosing spondylitis blood. Relatively scarce in peripheral blood, disease-linked clones were CD8+.

Germline V gene data show CDR1 as SGHNT and CDR2 as YYREEE (reference sequence). Trimming removed 4 bases from V and 2 bases from J, with 6 bases in between. The CDR3 has 12 residues. By quantitative 5'-RACE with molecular barcodes, the TCR beta libraries were made. Each CDR3 protein is one row after TCRdb ran MiXCR on the 5' RACE reads. Here the sample spans around 480,000 distinct CDR3 sequences, roughly a sixth being singletons. In the case of this clonotype: The target antigen is unknown.

This TCR was sampled from a male donor with ankylosing spondylitis. This chain links TRBV5-4 with TRBJ1-2, with a weak D call TRBD1 (6 bases). The material sequenced was blood, either unsorted or a sorted T cell fraction (not recorded which). Written as DNA, the CDR3 is TGTGCCAGCAGCAGGGGGAACTATGGCTACACCTTC. Its protein product is CASSRGNYGYTF.